Following are 14 T cell receptor beta chains from one sample sequenced in a study of CD8 T cells in Susac syndrome. Reverse transcription of roughly 0.45 to 1 ug RNA was performed with random hexamers. TCRdb re-derived calls from the immunoSEQ multiplex PCR reads in MiXCR, one entry per CDR3 protein. The sample lists around 170,000 distinct CDR3 sequences, over 90% occurring once. Sequencing was done on a sample of CD8+ T cells from PBMCs. The origin of the receptors is a human donor with Susac syndrome.

V gene TRBV15 combines with J gene TRBJ1-1; D ambiguous. V was shortened by 0 bases and J by 7 bases, with 12 bases between the two germline ends. The CDR3 contains 14 residues. Germline-derived CDR1 and CDR2 are LNHNV and YYDKDF (reference sequence). CDR3 protein: CATSREALPDEAFF. The CDR3 bases are TGTGCCACCAGCAGAGAAGCCCTTCCTGATGAAGCTTTCTTT.

This clonotype is a singleton in its sample. The genes are TRBV28 and TRBJ2-4; 13 positions agree with TRBD2. Trimming at V came to 8 bases and at J to 8 bases, leaving 9 bases not matched to a gene. The length of the CDR3 is 15 residues. The V gene's germline CDR1 is MDHEN and CDR2 SYDVKM. The CDR3 sequence: CASQGTSGNLDIQYF. The CDR3 nucleotides are TGTGCCAGCCAGGGGACTAGCGGGAATTTAGACATTCAGTACTTC.

The chain uses TRBV20-1 and TRBJ2-7; 7 nucleotides align to TRBD2. Trimming at V came to 3 bases and at J to 1 base, leaving 3 bases not matched to a gene. The CDR3 loop spans 13 amino acids. Germline V gene sequence: CDR1 DFQATT, CDR2 SNEGSKA (reference sequence). The CDR3 coding sequence is TGCAGTGCTAGTCCGGGGGGTTCCTACGAGCAGTACTTC. Encoded protein: CSASPGGSYEQYF.

This sequence joins TRBV2 and TRBJ2-7, with 8 positions matching TRBD1. The germline V gene has CDR1 SNHLY and CDR2 FYNNEI. Germline trimming cut 6 bases from V and 3 bases from J; bases unmatched to any gene: 4. The CDR3 contains 13 residues. CDR3 DNA sequence: TGTGCCAGCAGGAGACAGGGGAACTACGAGCAGTACTTC. This sequence encodes CASRRQGNYEQYF.

This clonotype came up once. This chain links TRBV15 with TRBJ2-1; unclear D gene. Per the germline V gene, CDR1 is LNHNV and CDR2 is YYDKDF (reference sequence). This CDR3 has 13 amino acids. With 1 base removed from V and 4 bases from J, the gap between germline ends came to 5 bases. CDR3 region: CATSRVLYNEQFF. CDR3 coding DNA: TGTGCCACCAGCAGAGTGCTTTACAATGAGCAGTTCTTC.

V gene TRBV15 combines with J gene TRBJ2-7; 12 nucleotides match TRBD2. The CDR3 runs 16 residues. V gave up 3 bases and J gave up 5 bases; unmatched junction bases: 8. Germline V gives CDR1 LNHNV, CDR2 YYDKDF (reference sequence). The CDR3, as DNA: TGTGCCACCAGCAGTTCCCCTAGCGGGAGGGTCCACGAGCAGTACTTC. Amino acid sequence: CATSSSPSGRVHEQYF.

The chain employs TRBV27 and TRBJ2-4, with 7 nucleotides matching TRBD1. The V gene's germline CDR1 is MNHEY and CDR2 SMNVEV (reference sequence). CDR3 size: 15 residues. The J segment lost 7 bases and the V segment lost 0 bases, leaving 6 bases of the junction unmatched. The CDR3 here is CASSLSAGGFNIQYF. CDR3 DNA sequence: TGTGCCAGCAGTTTATCGGCAGGGGGTTTTAACATTCAGTACTTC.

The V call is TRBV2, the J call TRBJ2-5, with 9 nucleotides matching TRBD2. From germline, CDR1 is SNHLY and CDR2 FYNNEI. The ends lost 10 bases at V and 0 bases at J; junction bases unmatched: 15. The CDR3 totals 17 residues. The CDR3 DNA sequence: TGTGCCAACTTAGCGGGGGCCAGCGTCACCGACCAAGAGACCCAGTACTTC. It encodes CANLAGASVTDQETQYF.

The rearrangement joins TRBV3-1 to TRBJ2-7, with D possibly matching TRBD1 (6 bases). The V gene lost 4 bases and the J gene lost 3 bases, with 13 bases spanning the gap. In germline, CDR1 is LGHDT, CDR2 YNNKEL (reference sequence). The CDR3 has 14 amino acids. In DNA, the CDR3 is TGTGCCAGCAGCCTAGGGGGAGTAGGCTACGAGCAGTACTTC. It yields the protein CASSLGGVGYEQYF.

This chain uses TRBV5-4 with TRBJ2-3; D unclear. Trimming cost V 2 bases and J 5 bases, with 15 bases left between them. Germline V CDR1 and CDR2: SGHNT, YYREEE (reference sequence). This CDR3 is built from 15 residues. The CDR3, as DNA: TGTGCCAGCAGCTTTAGGAAAACAGTGGTAGATACGCAGTATTTT. It translates to CASSFRKTVVDTQYF.

The chain joins TRBV6-1 to TRBJ2-1; TRBD2 aligns across 9 bases. Trimming removed 5 bases from V and 4 bases from J; junction bases left unmatched: 9. CDR1 MNHNS and CDR2 SASEGT come from the germline V gene. CDR3 length: 16 amino acids. CDR3 residues: CASSRQIAGVYNEQFF. The CDR3 region has the DNA TGTGCCAGCAGTCGGCAAATAGCGGGGGTTTACAATGAGCAGTTCTTC.

The CDR3 coding sequence is TGCGCCAGCACTCTTGAACAGGGGAATTACGAGCAGTACTTC. Translated, it gives CASTLEQGNYEQYF. The chain links TRBV5-1 to TRBJ2-7; TRBD1 matches 7 bases. The CDR3 length is 14 residues. Germline V CDR1 and CDR2: SGHRS, YFSETQ. Trimming cost V 6 bases and J 4 bases; bases outside gene matches: 10. The variable domain in full, completed from reference TRBV5-1 and TRBJ2-7, reads KAGVTQTPRYLIKTRGQQVTLSCSPISGHRSVSWYQQTPGQGLQFLFEYFSETQRNKGNFPGRFSGRQFSNSRSEMNVSTLELGDSALYLCASTLEQGNYEQYFGPGTRLTVT.

This sequence joins TRBV11-2 and TRBJ2-3, with 7 bases that match TRBD1. J was trimmed by 4 bases and V by 4 bases; bases with no gene match: 5. From germline, CDR1 is SGHAT and CDR2 FQNNGV. This CDR3 is 14 amino acids long. This CDR3 reads CASSSDRDPDTQYF. In DNA form, the CDR3 reads TGTGCCAGCAGCTCCGACAGGGACCCAGATACGCAGTATTTT. The variable domain in full, with the rest retrieved from reference TRBV11-2 and TRBJ2-3, is EAGVAQSPRYKIIEKRQSVAFWCNPISGHATLYWYQQILGQGPKLLIQFQNNGVVDDSQLPKDRFSAERLKGVDSTLKIQPAKLEDSAVYLCASSSDRDPDTQYFGPGTRLTVL.

The CDR3 spells CSARDGGQETQYF. The CDR3 DNA is TGCAGTGCTAGAGACGGGGGACAAGAGACCCAGTACTTC. The V and J genes are TRBV20-1 and TRBJ2-5; D is possibly TRBD2 (6 bases). Trimming cost V 0 bases and J 2 bases, with 7 bases left between them. This CDR3 has 13 residues. Germline V gene lookup returns CDR1 DFQATT and CDR2 SNEGSKA (reference sequence).